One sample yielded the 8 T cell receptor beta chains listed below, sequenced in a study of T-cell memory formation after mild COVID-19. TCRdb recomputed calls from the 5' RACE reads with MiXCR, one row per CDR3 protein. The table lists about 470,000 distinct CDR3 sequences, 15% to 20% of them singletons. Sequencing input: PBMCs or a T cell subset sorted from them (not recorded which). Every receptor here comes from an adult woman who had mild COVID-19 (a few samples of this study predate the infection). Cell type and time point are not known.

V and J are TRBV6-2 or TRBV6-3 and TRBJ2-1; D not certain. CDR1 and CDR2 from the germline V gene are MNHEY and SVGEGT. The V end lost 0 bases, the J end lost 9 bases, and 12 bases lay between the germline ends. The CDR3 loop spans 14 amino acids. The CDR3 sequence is CASSYSRRRPEQFF. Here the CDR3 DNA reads TGTGCCAGCAGTTACTCCAGGCGGCGTCCTGAGCAGTTCTTC.

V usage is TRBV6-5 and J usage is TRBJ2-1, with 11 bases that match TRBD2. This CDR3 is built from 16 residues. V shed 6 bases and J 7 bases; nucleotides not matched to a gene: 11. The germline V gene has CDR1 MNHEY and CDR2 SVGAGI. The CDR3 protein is CASRVNSGRVGNEQFF. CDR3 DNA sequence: TGTGCCAGCAGAGTAAATAGCGGGAGGGTTGGGAATGAGCAGTTCTTC.

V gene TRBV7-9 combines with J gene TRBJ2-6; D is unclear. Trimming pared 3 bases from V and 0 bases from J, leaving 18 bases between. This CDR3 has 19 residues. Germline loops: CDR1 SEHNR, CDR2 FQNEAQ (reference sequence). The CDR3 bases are TGTGCCAGCAGCTTCCGCCCGGGTCGGAAGGGCTCTGGGGCCAACGTCCTGACTTTC. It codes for CASSFRPGRKGSGANVLTF.

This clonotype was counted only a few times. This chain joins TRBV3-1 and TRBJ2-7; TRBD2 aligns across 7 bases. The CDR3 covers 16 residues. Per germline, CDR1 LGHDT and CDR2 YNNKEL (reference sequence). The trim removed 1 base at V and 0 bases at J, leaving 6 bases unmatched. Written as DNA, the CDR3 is TGTGCCAGCAGCCAAGCCCCTAGCGGTAGCTCCTACGAGCAGTACTTC. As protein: CASSQAPSGSSYEQYF.

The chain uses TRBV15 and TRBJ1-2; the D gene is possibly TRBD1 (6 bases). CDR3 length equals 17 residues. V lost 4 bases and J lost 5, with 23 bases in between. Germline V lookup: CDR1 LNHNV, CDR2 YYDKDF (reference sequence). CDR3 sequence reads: CATSNVYAGTRVYGYTF. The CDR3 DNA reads TGTGCCACCAGCAATGTTTATGCCGGGACAAGAGTTTATGGCTACACCTTC.

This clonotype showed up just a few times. The CDR3 loop reads CASSQFPGLAVNYEQYF. CDR3 bases: TGCGCCAGCAGCCAATTTCCCGGACTAGCAGTAAACTACGAGCAGTACTTC. The rearrangement joins TRBV4-1 to TRBJ2-7; 8 bases map to TRBD2. V was clipped by 2 bases and J by 3 bases; unmatched bases: 12. The CDR3 consists of 17 residues. The germline V gene has CDR1 MGHRA and CDR2 YSYEKL.

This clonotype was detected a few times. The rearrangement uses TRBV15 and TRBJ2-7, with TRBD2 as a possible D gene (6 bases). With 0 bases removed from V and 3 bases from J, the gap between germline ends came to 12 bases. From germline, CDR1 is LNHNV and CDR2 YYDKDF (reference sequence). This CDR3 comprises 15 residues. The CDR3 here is CATSRDPAAGYEQYF. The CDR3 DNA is TGTGCCACCAGCAGAGATCCTGCAGCGGGCTACGAGCAGTACTTC.

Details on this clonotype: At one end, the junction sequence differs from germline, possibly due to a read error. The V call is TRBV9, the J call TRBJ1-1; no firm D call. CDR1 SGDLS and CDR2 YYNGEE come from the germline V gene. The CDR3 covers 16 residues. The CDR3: CASSLPNDSGNPEAFF. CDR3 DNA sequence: TGTGCCAGCAGCCTTCCGAATGACTCCGGGAACCCTGAAGCTTTCTTT.